This T cell receptor beta chain was profiled in a study of response to subunit inactivated influenza vaccine. In its sample, this clonotype was seen many times. A single record per CDR3 protein comes from TCRdb applying MiXCR to the RT-PCR reads. The data hold 550,000 to 600,000 distinct CDR3 sequences, with 10% to 15% observed a single time. In germline, CDR1 is MDHEN, CDR2 SYDVKM. Trimming cost V 6 bases and J 2 bases, with 16 bases left between them. This CDR3 spans 15 amino acids. This receptor was obtained from a man aged 45-60 years who received an inactivated influenza vaccine. This material consisted of PBMCs from blood, taken on the day of vaccination. This chain links TRBV28 with TRBJ1-2; D is perhaps TRBD1 (6 bases). The CDR3 DNA reads as TGTGCCAGCAGCGAAAAATGGGGGGCGAACTATGGCTACACCTTC. This translates into CASSEKWGANYGYTF.